Shown below are 15 T cell receptor beta chains from a single sample sequenced in a study of shared clonotypes between healthy human individuals. Produced via immunoSEQ multiplex PCR; TCRdb's table is partial and in-frame only. The profile shows some 2.4 million clones, 80% to 95% of them singletons. The sequenced material came from naive CD4+ T cells from PBMCs. Stated subset: CD45RA+ positively selected. Source of these receptors: a man aged 18 to 29 in good health. Some clones in this sample may be carry-over from other donors' samples.

This clone occurred once. CDR3 bases: TGCGCCAGCAGTGAGTCAGGGACGGATCAGCCCCAGCATTTT. Its protein product is CASSESGTDQPQHF. The chain joins TRBV10-2 to TRBJ1-5; a weak D match, TRBD1 (5 bases). This CDR3 comprises 14 residues. The germline gives CDR1 WSHSY, CDR2 SAAADI. The V end lost 0 bases, the J end lost 5 bases, and 8 bases lay between the germline ends.

The chain carries TRBV5-1 and TRBJ1-2; TRBD1 agrees at 7 bases. Per the germline V gene, CDR1 is SGHRS and CDR2 is YFSETQ. The V segment lost 0 bases and the J segment 7 bases; nucleotides outside the gene matches: 12. This CDR3 is 16 amino acids long. The CDR3 nucleotides are TGCGCCAGCAGCTTGGCTGGGACAGTCCAGAGAAGTGGCTACACCTTC. Translation gives CASSLAGTVQRSGYTF.

This rearrangement joins TRBV30 to TRBJ1-1; tentatively, D is TRBD1 (5 bases). Per germline, CDR1 GTSNPN and CDR2 SVGIG (reference sequence). The CDR3 spans 11 residues. The CDR3 coding sequence is TGTCAAGCGGGGGGAAACACTGAAGCTTTCTTT. Its protein is CQAGGNTEAFF. Combining the CDR3 with reference TRBV30 and TRBJ1-1 gives the whole variable domain SQTIHQWPATLVQPVGSPLSLECTVEGTSNPNLYWYRQAAGRGLQLLFYSVGIGQISSEVPQNLSASRPQDRQFILSSKKLLLSDSGFYLCQAGGNTEAFFGQGTRLTVV.

The chain couples TRBV11-2 to TRBJ2-1; maybe TRBD2 (7 bases). Trimming pared 6 bases from V and 3 bases from J, leaving 18 bases between. Germline assignment: CDR1 SGHAT and CDR2 FQNNGV. The CDR3 sequence is 16 residues long. In nucleotides, the CDR3 is TGTGCCAGCAGTTTTGGGGGCGGGAGTAACTACAATGAGCAGTTCTTC. Translating it yields CASSFGGGSNYNEQFF.

CDR3 DNA: TGCGCCAGCAGCCAAGATTACGGCACTGGTGGGCTAAGTTACGAGCAGTACTTC. It encodes CASSQDYGTGGLSYEQYF. This sequence joins TRBV4-3 and TRBJ2-7; D gene uncertain. CDR3 length equals 18 residues. V was pared by 0 bases and J by 4 bases, with 22 bases between. In germline, CDR1 is LGHNA, CDR2 YSLEER.

This sequence joins TRBV30 and TRBJ2-3, with unresolved D. CDR3 size: 12 residues. V shed 0 bases and J shed 9 bases, with 10 bases lying between them. Germline CDR1 is GTSNPN and CDR2 is SVGIG (reference sequence). The CDR3 region has the DNA TGTGCCTGGAGTGTATGGTTGGGGACGCAGTATTTT. Translation gives CAWSVWLGTQYF.

The genes are TRBV4-3 and TRBJ2-7, with D possibly TRBD2 on 5 matching bases. Germline assignment: CDR1 LGHNA and CDR2 YSLEER. V was clipped by 1 base and J by 3 bases, with 10 bases between them. This CDR3 has 14 residues. This CDR3 reads CASSQGPDYYEQYF. DNA for the CDR3: TGCGCCAGCAGCCAAGGTCCCGACTACTACGAGCAGTACTTC.

The chain joins TRBV18 to TRBJ2-1; 8 nucleotides match TRBD2. Germline CDR1 is KGHSH and CDR2 is LQKENI. V was pared by 6 bases and J by 7 bases, with 11 bases of the junction left unmatched. The CDR3 loop spans 15 amino acids. The CDR3 region is CASSPGTRTSNEQFF. The CDR3 nucleotides read TGTGCCAGCTCTCCCGGGACTAGAACTAGTAATGAGCAGTTCTTC.

CDR3 protein: CAGIREGGGTEAFF. The CDR3 nucleotides read TGTGCCGGAATAAGGGAGGGCGGGGGCACTGAAGCTTTCTTT. The chain joins TRBV6-1 to TRBJ1-1, with D possibly matching TRBD1 (5 bases). V was clipped by 11 bases and J by 4 bases, with 20 bases between them. Germline V gene data show CDR1 as MNHNS and CDR2 as SASEGT. CDR3 length equals 14 residues.

This rearrangement joins TRBV7-3 to TRBJ2-6; 9 positions match TRBD1. Per the germline V gene, CDR1 is SGHTA and CDR2 is FQGTGA. This CDR3 contains 17 residues. V gave up 1 base and J gave up 3 bases; unmatched junction bases: 4. This chain's CDR3 is CASSLMGQGSGANVLTF. The CDR3 coding sequence is TGTGCCAGCAGCTTAATGGGACAGGGAAGTGGGGCCAACGTCCTGACTTTC. The full variable domain, completed using reference TRBV7-3 and TRBJ2-6, is GAGVSQTPSNKVTEKGKYVELRCDPISGHTALYWYRQSLGQGPEFLIYFQGTGAADDSGLPNDRFFAVRPEGSVSTLKIQRTERGDSAVYLCASSLMGQGSGANVLTFGAGSRLTVL.

The chain is built from TRBV6-5 and TRBJ1-1; TRBD1 matches at 10 bases. Germline trimming cut 8 bases from V and 6 bases from J; bases unmatched to any gene: 6. Per germline, CDR1 MNHEY and CDR2 SVGAGI. CDR3 length: 13 residues. CDR3 loop: CASLPGQGAEAFF. The CDR3 DNA reads as TGTGCCAGCCTCCCCGGACAGGGGGCTGAAGCTTTCTTT.

The gene calls are TRBV5-1 and TRBJ2-1; tentative D call: TRBD2 (6 bases). CDR3 length: 16 residues. Trimming removed 4 bases from V and 7 bases from J, with 21 bases in between. CDR1 is SGHRS and CDR2 is YFSETQ in the germline V gene. This chain's CDR3 is CASSPSSGVMGNEQFF. The CDR3 region has the DNA TGCGCCAGCAGCCCCTCCTCGGGGGTCATGGGTAATGAGCAGTTCTTC. The full variable domain, completed using reference TRBV5-1 and TRBJ2-1, is KAGVTQTPRYLIKTRGQQVTLSCSPISGHRSVSWYQQTPGQGLQFLFEYFSETQRNKGNFPGRFSGRQFSNSRSEMNVSTLELGDSALYLCASSPSSGVMGNEQFFGPGTRLTVL.

The chain links TRBV14 to TRBJ1-4; possible D gene TRBD1, 6 bases. This CDR3 has 15 residues. Looked up from germline, CDR1 is SGHDN and CDR2 is FVKESK. V was pared by 3 bases and J by 7 bases, with 15 bases between. The CDR3 DNA reads as TGTGCCAGCAGCCATTTCAGGGGAACAGCTGAAAAACTGTTTTTT. Its protein is CASSHFRGTAEKLFF.

The chain employs TRBV28 and TRBJ2-3; 7 bases fit TRBD2. The CDR3 sequence is 14 residues long. The V gene's germline CDR1 is MDHEN and CDR2 SYDVKM. Losses at the gene ends were 3 bases for V and 2 bases for J; bases not matched to a gene: 2. CDR3 sequence: CASSLGTNTDTQYF. In DNA form, the CDR3 reads TGTGCCAGCAGTTTGGGGACTAACACAGATACGCAGTATTTT.

The gene calls are TRBV28 and TRBJ2-6; tentative D call: TRBD1 (6 bases). Per the germline V gene, CDR1 is MDHEN and CDR2 is SYDVKM. The CDR3 totals 14 residues. V lost 6 bases and J 2 bases, leaving 8 bases between the germline ends. The CDR3 DNA follows: TGTGCCAGCAGCAGGGGCGCTGGGGCCAACGTCCTGACTTTC. This encodes CASSRGAGANVLTF. Drawing the rest from reference TRBV28 and TRBJ2-6, the complete variable domain is DVKVTQSSRYLVKRTGEKVFLECVQDMDHENMFWYRQDPGLGLRLIYFSYDVKMKEKGDIPEGYSVSREKKERFSLILESASTNQTSMYLCASSRGAGANVLTFGAGSRLTVL.